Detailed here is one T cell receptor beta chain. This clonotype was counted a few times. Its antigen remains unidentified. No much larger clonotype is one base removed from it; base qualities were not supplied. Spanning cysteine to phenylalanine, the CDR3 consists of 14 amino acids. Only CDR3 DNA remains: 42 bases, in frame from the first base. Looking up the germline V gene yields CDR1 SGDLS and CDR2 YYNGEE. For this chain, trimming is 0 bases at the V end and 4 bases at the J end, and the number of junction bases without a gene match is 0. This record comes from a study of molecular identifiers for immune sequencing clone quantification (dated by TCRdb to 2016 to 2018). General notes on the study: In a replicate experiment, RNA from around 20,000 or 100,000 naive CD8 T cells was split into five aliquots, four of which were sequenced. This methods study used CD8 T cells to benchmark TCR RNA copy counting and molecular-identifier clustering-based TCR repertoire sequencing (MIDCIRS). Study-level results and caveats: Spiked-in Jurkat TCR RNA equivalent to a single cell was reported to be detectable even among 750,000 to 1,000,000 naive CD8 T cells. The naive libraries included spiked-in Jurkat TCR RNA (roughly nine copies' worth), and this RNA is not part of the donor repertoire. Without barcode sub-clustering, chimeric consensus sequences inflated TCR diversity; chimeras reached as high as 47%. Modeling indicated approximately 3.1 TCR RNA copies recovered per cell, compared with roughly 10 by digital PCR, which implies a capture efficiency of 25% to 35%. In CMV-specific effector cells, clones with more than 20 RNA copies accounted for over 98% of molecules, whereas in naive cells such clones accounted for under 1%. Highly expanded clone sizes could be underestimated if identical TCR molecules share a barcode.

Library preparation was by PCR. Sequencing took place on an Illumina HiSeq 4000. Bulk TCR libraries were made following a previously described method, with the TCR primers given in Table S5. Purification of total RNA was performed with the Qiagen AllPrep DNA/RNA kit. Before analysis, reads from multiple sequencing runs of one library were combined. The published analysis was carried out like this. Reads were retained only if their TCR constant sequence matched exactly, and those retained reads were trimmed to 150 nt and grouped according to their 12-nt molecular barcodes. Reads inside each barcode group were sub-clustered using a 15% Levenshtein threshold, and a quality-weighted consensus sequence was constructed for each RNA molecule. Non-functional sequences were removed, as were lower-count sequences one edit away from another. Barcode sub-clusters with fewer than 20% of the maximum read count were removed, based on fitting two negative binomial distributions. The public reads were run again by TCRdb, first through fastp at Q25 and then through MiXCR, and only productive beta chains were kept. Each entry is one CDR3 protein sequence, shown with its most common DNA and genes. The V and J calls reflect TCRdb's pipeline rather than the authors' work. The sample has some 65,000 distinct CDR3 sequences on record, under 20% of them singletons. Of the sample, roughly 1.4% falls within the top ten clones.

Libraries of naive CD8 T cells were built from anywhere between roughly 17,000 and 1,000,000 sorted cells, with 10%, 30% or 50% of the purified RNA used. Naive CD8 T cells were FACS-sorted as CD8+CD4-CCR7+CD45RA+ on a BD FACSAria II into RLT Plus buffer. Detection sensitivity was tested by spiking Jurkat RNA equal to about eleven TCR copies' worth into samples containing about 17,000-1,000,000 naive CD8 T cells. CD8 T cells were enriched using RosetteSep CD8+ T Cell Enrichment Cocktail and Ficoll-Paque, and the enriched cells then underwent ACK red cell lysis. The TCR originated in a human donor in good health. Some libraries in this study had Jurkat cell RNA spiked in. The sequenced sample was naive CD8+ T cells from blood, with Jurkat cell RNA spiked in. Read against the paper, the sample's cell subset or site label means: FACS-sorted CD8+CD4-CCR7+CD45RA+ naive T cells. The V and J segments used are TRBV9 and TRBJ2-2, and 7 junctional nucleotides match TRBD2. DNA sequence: TGTGCCAGCAGCGTAGGGGGGGGCACCGGGGAGCTGTTTTTT. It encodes CASSVGGGTGELFF.